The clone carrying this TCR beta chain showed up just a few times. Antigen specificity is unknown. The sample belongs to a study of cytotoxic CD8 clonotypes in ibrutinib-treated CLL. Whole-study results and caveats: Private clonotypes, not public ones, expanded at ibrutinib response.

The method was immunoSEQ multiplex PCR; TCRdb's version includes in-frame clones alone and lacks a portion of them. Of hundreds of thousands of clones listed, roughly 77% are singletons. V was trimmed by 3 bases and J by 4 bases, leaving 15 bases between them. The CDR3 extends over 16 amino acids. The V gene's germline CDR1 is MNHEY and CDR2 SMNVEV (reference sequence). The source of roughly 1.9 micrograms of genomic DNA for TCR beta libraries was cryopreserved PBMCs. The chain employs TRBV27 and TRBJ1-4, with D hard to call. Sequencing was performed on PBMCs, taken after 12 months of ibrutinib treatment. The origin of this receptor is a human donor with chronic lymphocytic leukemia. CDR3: CASSFSRKLLNEKLFF. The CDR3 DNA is TGTGCCAGCAGTTTCTCCAGGAAGCTACTTAATGAAAAACTGTTTTTT.